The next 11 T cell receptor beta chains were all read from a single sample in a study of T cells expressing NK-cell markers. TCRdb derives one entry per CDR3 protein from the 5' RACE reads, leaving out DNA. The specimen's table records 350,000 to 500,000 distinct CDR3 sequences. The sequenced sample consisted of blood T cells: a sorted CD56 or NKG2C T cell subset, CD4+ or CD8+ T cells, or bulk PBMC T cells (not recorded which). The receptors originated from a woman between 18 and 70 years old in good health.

CDR3 amino acids: CAARGQGGLAGVYTGELFF. The chain joins TRBV10-3 to TRBJ2-2; TCRdb's D call, TRBD2, is unchecked because there is no DNA. CDR3 length: 19 residues. Germline lookup yields CDR1 ENHRY and CDR2 SYGVKD.

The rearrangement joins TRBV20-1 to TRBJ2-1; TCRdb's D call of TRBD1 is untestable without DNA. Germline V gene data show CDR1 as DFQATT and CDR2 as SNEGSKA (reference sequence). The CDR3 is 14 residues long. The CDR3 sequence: CSASAGGSYNEQFF.

The CDR3 sequence is CASSWVLATGAINTEAFF. The rearrangement links TRBV6-2 or TRBV6-3 to TRBJ1-1; TCRdb picks TRBD1, but there is no DNA to check that call. The CDR3 length is 18 residues. The germline V gene encodes CDR1 MNHEY and CDR2 SVGEGT.

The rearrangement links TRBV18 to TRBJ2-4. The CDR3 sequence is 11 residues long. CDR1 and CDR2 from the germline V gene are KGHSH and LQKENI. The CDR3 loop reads CASSPGDIQYF.

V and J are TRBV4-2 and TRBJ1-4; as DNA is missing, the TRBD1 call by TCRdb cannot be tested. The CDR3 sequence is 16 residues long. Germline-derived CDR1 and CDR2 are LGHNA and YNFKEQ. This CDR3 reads CASSQGTGGTNEKLFF.

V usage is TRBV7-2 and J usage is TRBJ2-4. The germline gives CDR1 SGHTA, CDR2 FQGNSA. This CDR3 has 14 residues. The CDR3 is CASSFITDTVTQYF.

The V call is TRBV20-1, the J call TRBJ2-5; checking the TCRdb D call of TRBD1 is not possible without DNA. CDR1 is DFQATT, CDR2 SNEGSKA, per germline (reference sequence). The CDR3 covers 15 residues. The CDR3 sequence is CSARDGRGRQETQYF.

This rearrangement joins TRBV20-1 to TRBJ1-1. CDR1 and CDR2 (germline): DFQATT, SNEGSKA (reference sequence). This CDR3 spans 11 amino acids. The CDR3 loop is CSARRGSEAFF.

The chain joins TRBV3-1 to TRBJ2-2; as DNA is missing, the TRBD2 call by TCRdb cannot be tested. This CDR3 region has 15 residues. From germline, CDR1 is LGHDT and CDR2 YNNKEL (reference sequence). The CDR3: CASSQGGANTGELFF.

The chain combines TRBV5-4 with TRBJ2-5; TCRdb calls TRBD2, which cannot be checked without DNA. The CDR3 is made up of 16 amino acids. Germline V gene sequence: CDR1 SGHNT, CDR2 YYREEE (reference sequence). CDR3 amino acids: CASSLFAGGPLETQYF. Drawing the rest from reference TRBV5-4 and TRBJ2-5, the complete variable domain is ETGVTQSPTHLIKTRGQQVTLRCSSQSGHNTVSWYQQALGQGPQFIFQYYREEENGRGNFPPRFSGLQFPNYSSELNVNALELDDSALYLCASSLFAGGPLETQYFGPGTRLLVL.

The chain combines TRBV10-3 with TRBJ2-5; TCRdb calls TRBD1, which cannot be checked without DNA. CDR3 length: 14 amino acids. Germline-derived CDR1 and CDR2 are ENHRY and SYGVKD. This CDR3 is CAISESKGPVTQYF.